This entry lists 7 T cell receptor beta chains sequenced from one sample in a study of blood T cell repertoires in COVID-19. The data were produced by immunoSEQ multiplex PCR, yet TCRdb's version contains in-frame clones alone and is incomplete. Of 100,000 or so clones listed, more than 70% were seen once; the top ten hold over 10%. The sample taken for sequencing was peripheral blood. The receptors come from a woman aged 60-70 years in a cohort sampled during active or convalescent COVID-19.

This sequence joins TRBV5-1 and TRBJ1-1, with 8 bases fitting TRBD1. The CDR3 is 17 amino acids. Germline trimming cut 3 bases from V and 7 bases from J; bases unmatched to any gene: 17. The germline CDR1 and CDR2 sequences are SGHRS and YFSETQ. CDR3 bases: TGCGCCAGCAGCTCCCCCACCCCAGGGGGCAAGGAGGGTGAAGCTTTCTTT. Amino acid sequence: CASSSPTPGGKEGEAFF. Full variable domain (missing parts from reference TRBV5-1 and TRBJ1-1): KAGVTQTPRYLIKTRGQQVTLSCSPISGHRSVSWYQQTPGQGLQFLFEYFSETQRNKGNFPGRFSGRQFSNSRSEMNVSTLELGDSALYLCASSSPTPGGKEGEAFFGQGTRLTVV.

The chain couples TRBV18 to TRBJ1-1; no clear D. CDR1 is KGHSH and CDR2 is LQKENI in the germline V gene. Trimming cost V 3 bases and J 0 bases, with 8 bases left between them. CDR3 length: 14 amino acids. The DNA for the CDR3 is TGTGCCAGCTCACCCCAACATTTGAACACTGAAGCTTTCTTT. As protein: CASSPQHLNTEAFF.

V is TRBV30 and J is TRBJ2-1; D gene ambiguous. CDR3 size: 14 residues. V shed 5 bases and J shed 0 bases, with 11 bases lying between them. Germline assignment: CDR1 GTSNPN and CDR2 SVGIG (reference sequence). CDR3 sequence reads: CAWARGSSYNEQFF. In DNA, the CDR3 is TGTGCCTGGGCGCGCGGTAGCTCCTACAATGAGCAGTTCTTC. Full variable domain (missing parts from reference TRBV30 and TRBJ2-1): SQTIHQWPATLVQPVGSPLSLECTVEGTSNPNLYWYRQAAGRGLQLLFYSVGIGQISSEVPQNLSASRPQDRQFILSSKKLLLSDSGFYLCAWARGSSYNEQFFGPGTRLTVL.

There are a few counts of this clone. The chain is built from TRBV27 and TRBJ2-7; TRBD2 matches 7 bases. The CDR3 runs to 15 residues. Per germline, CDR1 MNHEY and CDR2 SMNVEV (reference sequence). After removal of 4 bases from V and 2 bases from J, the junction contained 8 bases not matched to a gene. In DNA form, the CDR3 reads TGTGCCAGCAGTTCCTCCGGGGCGGGAGCCTACGAGCAGTACTTC. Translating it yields CASSSSGAGAYEQYF.

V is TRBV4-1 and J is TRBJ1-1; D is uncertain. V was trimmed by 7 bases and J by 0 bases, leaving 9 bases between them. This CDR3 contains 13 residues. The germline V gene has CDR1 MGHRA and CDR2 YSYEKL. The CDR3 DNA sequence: TGCGCCAGCACAGATCCAATGAACACTGAAGCTTTCTTT. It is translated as CASTDPMNTEAFF.

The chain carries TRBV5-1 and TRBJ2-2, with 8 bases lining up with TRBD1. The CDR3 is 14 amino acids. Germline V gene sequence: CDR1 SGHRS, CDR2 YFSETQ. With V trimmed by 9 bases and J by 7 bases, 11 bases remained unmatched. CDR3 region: CATWTGPTGGELFF. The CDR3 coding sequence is TGCGCCACCTGGACAGGGCCTACTGGCGGGGAGCTGTTTTTT.

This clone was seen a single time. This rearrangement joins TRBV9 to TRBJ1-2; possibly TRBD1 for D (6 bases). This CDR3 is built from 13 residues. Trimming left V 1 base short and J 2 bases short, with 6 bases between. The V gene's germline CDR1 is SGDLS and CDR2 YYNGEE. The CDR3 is CASSVTGNYGYTF. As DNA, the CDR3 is TGTGCCAGCAGCGTAACAGGGAACTATGGCTACACCTTC.